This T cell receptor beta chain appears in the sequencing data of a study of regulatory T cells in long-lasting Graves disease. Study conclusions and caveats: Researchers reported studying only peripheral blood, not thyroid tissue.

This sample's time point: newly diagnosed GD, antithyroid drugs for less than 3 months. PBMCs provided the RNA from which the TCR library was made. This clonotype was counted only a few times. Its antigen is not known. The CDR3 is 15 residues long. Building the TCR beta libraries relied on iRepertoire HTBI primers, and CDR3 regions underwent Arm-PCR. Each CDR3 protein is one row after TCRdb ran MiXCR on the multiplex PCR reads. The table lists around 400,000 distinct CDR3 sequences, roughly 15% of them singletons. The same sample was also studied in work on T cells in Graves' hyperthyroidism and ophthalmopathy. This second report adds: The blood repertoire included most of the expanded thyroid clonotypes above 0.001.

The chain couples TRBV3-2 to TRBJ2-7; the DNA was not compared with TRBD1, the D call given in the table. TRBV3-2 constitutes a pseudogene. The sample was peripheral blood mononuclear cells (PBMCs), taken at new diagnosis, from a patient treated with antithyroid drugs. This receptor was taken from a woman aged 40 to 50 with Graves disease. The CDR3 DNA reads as TGTGCCAGCAGCCAAGGGATCCAGGGTAATTACGAGCAGTACTTC. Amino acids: CASSQGIQGNYEQYF.